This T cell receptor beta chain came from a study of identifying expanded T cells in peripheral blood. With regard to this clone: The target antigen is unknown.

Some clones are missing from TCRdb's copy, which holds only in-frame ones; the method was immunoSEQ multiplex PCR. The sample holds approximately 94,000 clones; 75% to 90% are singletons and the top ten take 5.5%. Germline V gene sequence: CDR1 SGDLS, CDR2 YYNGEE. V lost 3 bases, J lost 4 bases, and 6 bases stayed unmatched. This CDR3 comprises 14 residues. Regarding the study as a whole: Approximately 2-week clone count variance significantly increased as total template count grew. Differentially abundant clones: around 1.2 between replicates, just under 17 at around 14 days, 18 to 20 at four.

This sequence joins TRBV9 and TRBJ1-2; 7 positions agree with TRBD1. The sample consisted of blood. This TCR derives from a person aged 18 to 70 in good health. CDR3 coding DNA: TGTGCCAGCAGCGAAGAGACAGGGCTCTATGGCTACACCTTC. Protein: CASSEETGLYGYTF.